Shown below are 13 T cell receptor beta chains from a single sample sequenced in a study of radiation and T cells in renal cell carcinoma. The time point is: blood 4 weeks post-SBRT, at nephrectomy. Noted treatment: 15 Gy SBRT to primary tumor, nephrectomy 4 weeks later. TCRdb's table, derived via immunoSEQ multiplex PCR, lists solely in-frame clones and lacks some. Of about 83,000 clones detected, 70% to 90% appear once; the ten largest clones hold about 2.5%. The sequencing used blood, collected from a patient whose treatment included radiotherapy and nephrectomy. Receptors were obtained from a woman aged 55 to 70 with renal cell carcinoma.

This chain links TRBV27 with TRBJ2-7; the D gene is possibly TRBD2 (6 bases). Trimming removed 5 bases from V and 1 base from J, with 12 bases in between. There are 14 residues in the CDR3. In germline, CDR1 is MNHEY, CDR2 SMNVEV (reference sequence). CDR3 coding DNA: TGTGCCAGCAGTCCACGGACTATATCCTACGAGCAGTACTTC. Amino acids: CASSPRTISYEQYF.

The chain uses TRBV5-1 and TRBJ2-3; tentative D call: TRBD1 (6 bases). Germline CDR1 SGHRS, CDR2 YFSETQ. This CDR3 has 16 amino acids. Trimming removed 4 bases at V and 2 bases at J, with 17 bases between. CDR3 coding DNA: TGCGCCAGCAGCCCGGGACACCTAACTAACACAGATACGCAGTATTTT. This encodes CASSPGHLTNTDTQYF. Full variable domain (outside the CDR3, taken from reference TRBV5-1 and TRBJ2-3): KAGVTQTPRYLIKTRGQQVTLSCSPISGHRSVSWYQQTPGQGLQFLFEYFSETQRNKGNFPGRFSGRQFSNSRSEMNVSTLELGDSALYLCASSPGHLTNTDTQYFGPGTRLTVL.

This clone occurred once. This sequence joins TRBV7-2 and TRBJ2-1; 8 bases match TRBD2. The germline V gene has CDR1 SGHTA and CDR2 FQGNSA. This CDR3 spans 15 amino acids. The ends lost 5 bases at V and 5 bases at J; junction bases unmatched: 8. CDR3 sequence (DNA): TGTGCCAGCAGCCGGAGCGGGGGAGCGAACAATGAGCAGTTCTTC. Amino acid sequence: CASSRSGGANNEQFF.

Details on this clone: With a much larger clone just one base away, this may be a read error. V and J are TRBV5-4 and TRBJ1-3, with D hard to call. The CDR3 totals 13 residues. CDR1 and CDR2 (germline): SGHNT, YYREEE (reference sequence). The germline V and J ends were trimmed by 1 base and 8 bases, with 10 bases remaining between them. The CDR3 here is CASSLWNGDTIYF. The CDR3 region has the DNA TGTGCCAGCAGCTTGTGGAACGGAGACACCATATATTTT.

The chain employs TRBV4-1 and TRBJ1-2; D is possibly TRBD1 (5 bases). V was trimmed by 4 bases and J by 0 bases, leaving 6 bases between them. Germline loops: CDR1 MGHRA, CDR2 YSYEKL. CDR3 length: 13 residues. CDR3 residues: CASSLTANYGYTF. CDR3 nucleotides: TGCGCCAGCAGCCTGACAGCTAACTATGGCTACACCTTC.

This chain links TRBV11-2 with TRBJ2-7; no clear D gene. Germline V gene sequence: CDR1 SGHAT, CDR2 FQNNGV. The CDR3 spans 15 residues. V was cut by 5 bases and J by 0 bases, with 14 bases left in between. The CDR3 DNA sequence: TGTGCCAGCAGCCGCGGCGTGGCAGGCTCCTACGAGCAGTACTTC. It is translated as CASSRGVAGSYEQYF.

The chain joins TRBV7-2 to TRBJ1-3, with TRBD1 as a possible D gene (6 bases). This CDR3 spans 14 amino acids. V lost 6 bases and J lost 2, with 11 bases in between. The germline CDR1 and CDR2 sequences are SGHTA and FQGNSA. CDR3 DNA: TGTGCCAGCAGTATGGCAGGGGCTGGAAACACCATATATTTT. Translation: CASSMAGAGNTIYF.

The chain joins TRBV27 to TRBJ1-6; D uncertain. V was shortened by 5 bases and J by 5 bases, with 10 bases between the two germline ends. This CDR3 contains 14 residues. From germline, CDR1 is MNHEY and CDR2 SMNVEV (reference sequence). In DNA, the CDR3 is TGTGCCAGCAGTGGAGTTTTCCATAATTCACCCCTCCACTTT. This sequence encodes CASSGVFHNSPLHF.

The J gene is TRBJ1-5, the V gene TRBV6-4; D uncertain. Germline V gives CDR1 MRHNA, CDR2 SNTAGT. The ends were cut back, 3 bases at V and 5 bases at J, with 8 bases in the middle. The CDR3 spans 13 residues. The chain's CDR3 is CASSEAPDQPQHF. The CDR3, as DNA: TGTGCCAGCAGTGAGGCCCCGGATCAGCCCCAGCATTTT.

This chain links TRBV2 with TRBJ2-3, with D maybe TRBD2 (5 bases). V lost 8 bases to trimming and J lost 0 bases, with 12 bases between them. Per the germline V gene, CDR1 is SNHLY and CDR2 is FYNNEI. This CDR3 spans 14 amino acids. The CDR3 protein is CASLRGTSTDTQYF. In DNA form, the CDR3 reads TGTGCCAGCTTACGGGGAACTAGCACAGATACGCAGTATTTT.

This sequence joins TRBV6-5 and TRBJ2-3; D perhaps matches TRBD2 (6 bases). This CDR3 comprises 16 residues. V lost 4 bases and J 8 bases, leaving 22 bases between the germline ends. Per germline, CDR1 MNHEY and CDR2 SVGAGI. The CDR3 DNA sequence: TGTGCCAGCAGTTCTCGGGGGTCGGATTCCGGGGGTACGCAGTATTTT. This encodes CASSSRGSDSGGTQYF.

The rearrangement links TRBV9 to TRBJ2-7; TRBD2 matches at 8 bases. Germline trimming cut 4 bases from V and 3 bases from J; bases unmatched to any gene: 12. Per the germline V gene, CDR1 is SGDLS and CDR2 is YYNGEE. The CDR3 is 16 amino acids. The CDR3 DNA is TGTGCCAGCAGCCCGAACTCGGCGGGAGGAGGCTACGAGCAGTACTTC. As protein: CASSPNSAGGGYEQYF.

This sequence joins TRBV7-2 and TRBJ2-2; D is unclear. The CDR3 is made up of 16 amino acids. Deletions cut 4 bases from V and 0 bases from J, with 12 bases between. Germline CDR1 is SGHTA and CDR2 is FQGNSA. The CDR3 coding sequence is TGTGCCAGCAGCTCCCGTTTAGGCCCGAACACCGGGGAGCTGTTTTTT. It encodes CASSSRLGPNTGELFF.